This entry is about one T cell receptor (beta chain). Its antigen is unidentified. At one end the junction does not follow the germline gene, possibly because of a read error. This sample is drawn from a study of OX40 agonist ivuxolimab in advanced cancers. Study observations and caveats: Patients with a partial response at 0.1-3.0 mg/kg had among the lowest clonal expansion. Some nonresponders likewise displayed low normalized T-cell clonal expansion.

Germline CDR1 reads KGHSH; CDR2 reads LQKENI. The CDR3 sequence is 12 residues long. The protocol was immunoSEQ multiplex PCR, while the TCRdb copy is restricted to in-frame clones and leaves out a portion. Found here are 68,000 or so clones, around 83% of them singletons; the top ten hold roughly 1.4%. The starting material was CD4+ or CD8+ T cells sorted from blood, obtained in a trial of the OX40 agonist ivuxolimab. The J gene is TRBJ1-2, the V gene TRBV18, with no clear D. The sequence derives from an adult with an advanced solid tumor such as melanoma, head and neck, liver or kidney cancer. The CDR3 DNA reads TGTGCCAGCTCAATGTCAACAACTGAGTCCTTCTTC. Protein: CASSMSTTESFF. Variable domain in full (rest from reference TRBV18 and TRBJ1-2): NAGVMQNPRHLVRRRGQEARLRCSPMKGHSHVYWYRQLPEEGLKFMVYLQKENIIDESGMPKERFSAEFPKEGPSILRIQQVVRGDSAAYFCASSMSTTESFFGSGTRLTVV.